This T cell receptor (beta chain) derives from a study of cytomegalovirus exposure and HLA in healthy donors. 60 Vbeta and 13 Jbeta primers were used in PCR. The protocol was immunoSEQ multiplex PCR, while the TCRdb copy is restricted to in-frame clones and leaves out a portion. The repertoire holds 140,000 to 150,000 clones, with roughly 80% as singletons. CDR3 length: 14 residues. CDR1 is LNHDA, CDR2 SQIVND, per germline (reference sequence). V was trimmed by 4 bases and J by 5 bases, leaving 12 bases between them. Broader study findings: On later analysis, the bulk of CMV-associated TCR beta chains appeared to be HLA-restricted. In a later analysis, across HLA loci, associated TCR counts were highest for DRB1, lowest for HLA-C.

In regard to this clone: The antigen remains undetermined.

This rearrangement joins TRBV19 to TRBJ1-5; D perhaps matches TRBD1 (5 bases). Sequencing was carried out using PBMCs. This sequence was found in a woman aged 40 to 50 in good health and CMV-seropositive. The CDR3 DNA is TGTGCCAGTAGTACAACAGGTATCTATCAGCCCCAGCATTTT. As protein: CASSTTGIYQPQHF.